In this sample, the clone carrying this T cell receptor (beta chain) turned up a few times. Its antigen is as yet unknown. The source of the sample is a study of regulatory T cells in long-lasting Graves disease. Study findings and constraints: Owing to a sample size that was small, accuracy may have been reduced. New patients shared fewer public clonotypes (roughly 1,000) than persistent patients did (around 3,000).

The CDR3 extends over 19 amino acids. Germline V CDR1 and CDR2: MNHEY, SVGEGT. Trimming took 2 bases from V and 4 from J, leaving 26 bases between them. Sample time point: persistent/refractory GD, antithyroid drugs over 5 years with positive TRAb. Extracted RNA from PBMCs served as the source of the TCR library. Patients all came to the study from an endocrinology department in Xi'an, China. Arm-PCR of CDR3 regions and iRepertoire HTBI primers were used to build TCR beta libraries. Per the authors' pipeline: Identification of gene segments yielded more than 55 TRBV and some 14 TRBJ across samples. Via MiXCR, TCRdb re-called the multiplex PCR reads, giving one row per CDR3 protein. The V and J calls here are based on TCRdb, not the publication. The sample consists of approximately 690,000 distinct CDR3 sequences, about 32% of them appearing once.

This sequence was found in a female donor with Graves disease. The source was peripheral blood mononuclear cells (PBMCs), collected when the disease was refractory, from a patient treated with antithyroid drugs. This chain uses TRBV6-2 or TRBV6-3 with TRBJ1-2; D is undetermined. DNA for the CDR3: TGTGCCAGCAGTTACCTAAGCCCCTCCTTTCCCGGAACCTCCTATGGCTACACCTTC. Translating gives CASSYLSPSFPGTSYGYTF.